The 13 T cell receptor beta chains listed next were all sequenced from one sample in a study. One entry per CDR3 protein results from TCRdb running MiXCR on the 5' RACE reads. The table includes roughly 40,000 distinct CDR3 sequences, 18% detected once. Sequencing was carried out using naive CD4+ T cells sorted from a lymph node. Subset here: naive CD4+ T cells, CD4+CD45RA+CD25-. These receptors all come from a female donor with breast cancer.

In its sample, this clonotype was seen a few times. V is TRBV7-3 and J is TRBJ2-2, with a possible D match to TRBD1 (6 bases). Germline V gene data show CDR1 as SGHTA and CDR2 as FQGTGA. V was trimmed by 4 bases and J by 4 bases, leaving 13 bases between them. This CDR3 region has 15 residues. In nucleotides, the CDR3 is TGTGCCAGCAGCTCAATGGGGGCGGGCACCGGGGAGCTGTTTTTT. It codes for CASSSMGAGTGELFF.

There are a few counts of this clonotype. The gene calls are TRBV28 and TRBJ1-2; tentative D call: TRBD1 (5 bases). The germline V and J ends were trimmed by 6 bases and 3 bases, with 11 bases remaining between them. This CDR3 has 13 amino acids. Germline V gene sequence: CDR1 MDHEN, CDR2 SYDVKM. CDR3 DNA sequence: TGTGCCAGCAGCCCTCCAGGGTACTATGGCTACACCTTC. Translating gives CASSPPGYYGYTF.

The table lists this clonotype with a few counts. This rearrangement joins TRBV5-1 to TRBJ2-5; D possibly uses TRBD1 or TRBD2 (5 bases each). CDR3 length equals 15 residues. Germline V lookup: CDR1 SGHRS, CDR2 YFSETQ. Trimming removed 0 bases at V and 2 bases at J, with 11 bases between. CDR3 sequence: CASSLAGRPQETQYF. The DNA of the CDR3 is TGCGCCAGCAGCTTGGCGGGACGGCCACAAGAGACCCAGTACTTC. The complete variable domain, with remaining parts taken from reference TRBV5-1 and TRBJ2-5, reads KAGVTQTPRYLIKTRGQQVTLSCSPISGHRSVSWYQQTPGQGLQFLFEYFSETQRNKGNFPGRFSGRQFSNSRSEMNVSTLELGDSALYLCASSLAGRPQETQYFGPGTRLLVL.

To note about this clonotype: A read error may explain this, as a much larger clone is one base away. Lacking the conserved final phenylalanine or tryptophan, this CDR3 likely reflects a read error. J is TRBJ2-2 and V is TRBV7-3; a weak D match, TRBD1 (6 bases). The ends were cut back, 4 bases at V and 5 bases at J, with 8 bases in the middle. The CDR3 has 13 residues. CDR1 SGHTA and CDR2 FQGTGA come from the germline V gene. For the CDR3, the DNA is TGTGCCAGCAGCTCGCAGGGGACCGGGGAGCTGTTTTCT. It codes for CASSSQGTGELFS.

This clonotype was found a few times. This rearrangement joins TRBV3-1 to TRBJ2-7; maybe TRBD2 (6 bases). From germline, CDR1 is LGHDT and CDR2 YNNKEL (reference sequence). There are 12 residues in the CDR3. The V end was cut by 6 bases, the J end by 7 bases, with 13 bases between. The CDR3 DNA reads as TGTGCCAGCAGTCGGGGGAACTGGGAGCAGTACTTC. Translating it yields CASSRGNWEQYF.

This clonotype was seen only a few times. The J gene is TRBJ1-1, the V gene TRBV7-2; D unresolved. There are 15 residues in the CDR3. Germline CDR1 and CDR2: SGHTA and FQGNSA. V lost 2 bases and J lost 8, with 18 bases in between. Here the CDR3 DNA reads TGTGCCAGCAGCTTACTGACGTTGGCGGCGGCAGAAGCTTTCTTT. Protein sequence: CASSLLTLAAAEAFF.

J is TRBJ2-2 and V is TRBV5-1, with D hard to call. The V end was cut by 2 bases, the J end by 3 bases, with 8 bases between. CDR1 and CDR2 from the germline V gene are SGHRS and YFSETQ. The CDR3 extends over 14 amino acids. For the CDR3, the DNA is TGCGCCAGCAGCTTCTCGGTCGACACCGGGGAGCTGTTTTTT. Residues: CASSFSVDTGELFF.

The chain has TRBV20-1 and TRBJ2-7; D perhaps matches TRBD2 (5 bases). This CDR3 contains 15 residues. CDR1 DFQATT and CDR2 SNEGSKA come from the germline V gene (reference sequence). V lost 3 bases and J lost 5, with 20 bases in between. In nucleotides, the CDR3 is TGCAGTGCTAGCCCGCTCATAGCGATAACCCACGAGCAGTACTTC. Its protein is CSASPLIAITHEQYF.

Written as DNA, the CDR3 is TGCAGTGCTAGACTGAATGACGGCGCCGGCTCCCCTGGTGGCTACACCTTC. Encoded protein: CSARLNDGAGSPGGYTF. This chain uses TRBV20-1 with TRBJ1-2; D not certain. CDR1 is DFQATT, CDR2 SNEGSKA, per germline (reference sequence). V was shortened by 2 bases and J by 7 bases, with 26 bases between the two germline ends. The CDR3 covers 17 residues.

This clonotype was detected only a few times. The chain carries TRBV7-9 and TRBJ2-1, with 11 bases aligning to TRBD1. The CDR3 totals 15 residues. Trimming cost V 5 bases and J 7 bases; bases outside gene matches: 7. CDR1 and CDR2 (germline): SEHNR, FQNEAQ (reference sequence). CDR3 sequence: CASSHRTGGVNEQFF. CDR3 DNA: TGTGCCAGCAGCCACCGGACAGGGGGCGTGAATGAGCAGTTCTTC.

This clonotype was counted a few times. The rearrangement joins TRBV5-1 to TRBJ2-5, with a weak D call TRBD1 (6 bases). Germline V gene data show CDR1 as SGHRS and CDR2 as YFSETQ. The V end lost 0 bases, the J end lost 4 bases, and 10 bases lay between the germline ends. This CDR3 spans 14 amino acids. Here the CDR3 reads CASSLGTEAETQYF. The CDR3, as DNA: TGCGCCAGCAGCTTGGGGACAGAGGCAGAGACCCAGTACTTC.

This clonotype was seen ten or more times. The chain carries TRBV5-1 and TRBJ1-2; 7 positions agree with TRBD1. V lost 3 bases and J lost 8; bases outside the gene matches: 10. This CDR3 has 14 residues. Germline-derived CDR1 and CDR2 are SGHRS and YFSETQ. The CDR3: CASSSGDRVAGYTF. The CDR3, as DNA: TGCGCCAGCAGCTCAGGCGACAGGGTGGCGGGCTACACCTTC.

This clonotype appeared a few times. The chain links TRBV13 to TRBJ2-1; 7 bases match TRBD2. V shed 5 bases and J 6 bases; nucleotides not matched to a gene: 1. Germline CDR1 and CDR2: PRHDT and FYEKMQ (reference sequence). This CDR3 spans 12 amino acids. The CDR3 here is CASSRTSNEQFF. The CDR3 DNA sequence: TGTGCCAGCAGCCGGACTAGCAATGAGCAGTTCTTC.